The text below deals with one TCR beta chain. The sample belongs to a study of CD8 T cells in Susac syndrome. Across the study: Within the group of sequenced Susac syndrome patients, over 5 had active disease and roughly eight were in remission.

When the RNA was reverse transcribed, random hexamers were used with an input of roughly 0.45 to 1 ug. TCRdb called the immunoSEQ multiplex PCR reads again in MiXCR, with one record for every CDR3 protein. The table records roughly 89,000 distinct CDR3 sequences, about 96% of them present only once. With V trimmed by 1 base and J by 3 bases, 5 bases remained unmatched. Germline lookup yields CDR1 DFQATT and CDR2 SNEGSKA (reference sequence). This CDR3 has 15 amino acids. This receptor was obtained from a human donor with Susac syndrome. The chain joins TRBV20-1 to TRBJ2-1; TRBD2 agrees at 8 bases. The sample comprised CD8+ T cells from PBMCs. The chain's CDR3 is CSARAIGTSYNEQFF. CDR3 sequence (DNA): TGCAGTGCTAGAGCTATCGGGACTAGCTACAATGAGCAGTTCTTC.